This T cell receptor (beta chain) appears in the sequencing data of a study of a mutant IDH1 vaccine in newly diagnosed glioma. At the level of the study: Standard pretreatment was either radiotherapy, temozolomide, or, for most, radiochemotherapy with temozolomide.

About this clone itself: Its target is not known.

Here immunoSEQ multiplex PCR was the method, and the copy in TCRdb shows in-frame clones only, minus some. The sample carries more than 40,000 clones, 78% recorded once. Time point reported: week 5, during vaccination. Alongside topical imiquimod, each dose of vaccine comprised 300 ug of mutant IDH1 20-mer peptide. The input for sequencing was PBMCs, taken from a glioma patient whose treatment included an IDH1 peptide vaccine. The TCR comes from a woman aged 40 to 55 with glioma.

The CDR3 coding sequence is TGTGCCAGCAGCTTAGCGGCTGGGGCGGGACAGGGATCCTACAATGAGCAGTTCTTC. This translates into CASSLAAGAGQGSYNEQFF. The chain combines TRBV7-9 with TRBJ2-1, with 9 bases identical to TRBD1. Unmatched junction bases numbered 10, after V lost 0 bases and J lost 1 base. The CDR3 sequence is 19 residues long. The V gene's germline CDR1 is SEHNR and CDR2 FQNEAQ (reference sequence).